This T cell receptor (beta chain) originates from a study of cytomegalovirus exposure and HLA in healthy donors. For the study at large: A prior study identified approximately 120 million unique TCR beta sequences from some 180 million T cells.

Broader study findings: For most subjects, TCR beta sequences were reported to predict HLA-A and HLA-B alleles with accuracy. CMV antigen specificity was confirmed in vitro for a few CMV-associated chains.

The PCR ran on 60 Vbeta and 13 Jbeta primers. The repertoire was sequenced with immunoSEQ multiplex PCR; TCRdb's copy has only in-frame clones and lacks some. In the table there are approximately 300,000 clones, roughly 81% of which are singletons. Comments on this clone: Its antigen is currently unknown.

This TCR was sampled from a woman between 35 and 50 years old in good health and CMV-seropositive. The sample taken for sequencing was PBMCs.

In nucleotides, the CDR3 is TGTGCCAGCAGGAGCACGAATCAGCCCCAGCATTTT. Its translation is CASRSTNQPQHF. The chain is built from TRBV28 and TRBJ1-5; no reliable D call. Trimming pared 6 bases from V and 4 bases from J, leaving 7 bases between. CDR1 and CDR2 from the germline V gene are MDHEN and SYDVKM. The CDR3 has 12 amino acids.